The 7 T cell receptor beta chains in this list originate from one sample, sequenced in a study of identifying expanded T cells in peripheral blood. TCRdb's copy holds only in-frame clones and misses some; the assay was immunoSEQ multiplex PCR. The sample shows about 83,000 clones, about nine tenths of them seen only once. The specimen sequenced was blood. These receptors came from a person aged 18 to 70 in good health.

The CDR3 loop is CASTLGRVSYEQYF. CDR3 nucleotide sequence: TGTGCCAGCACCCTAGGGAGGGTTTCCTACGAGCAGTACTTC. The genes are TRBV6-1 and TRBJ2-7, with 7 positions matching TRBD2. Germline V gene sequence: CDR1 MNHNS, CDR2 SASEGT. The CDR3 is 14 residues long. J lost 1 base, V lost 7 bases, and 7 bases had no gene match.

The chain has TRBV10-3 and TRBJ2-2; possibly TRBD2 for D (6 bases). Germline V gives CDR1 ENHRY, CDR2 SYGVKD. Trimming shortened V by 11 bases and J by 5 bases, and 12 bases separated the two germline ends. The CDR3 contains 12 residues. CDR3 residues: CASRTTTGELFF. The DNA for the CDR3 is TGTGCCTCCCGGACTACTACCGGGGAGCTGTTTTTT.

This clone was found a few times. The V gene is TRBV7-2, the J gene TRBJ2-7; D is perhaps TRBD2 (5 bases). CDR3 length equals 14 residues. CDR1 is SGHTA, CDR2 FQGNSA, per germline. V dropped 5 bases and J dropped 2 bases, with 13 bases sitting between them. The DNA of the CDR3 is TGTGCCAGCAGCCCAGACGGGAAGACCTACGAGCAGTACTTC. Translation: CASSPDGKTYEQYF.

The V call is TRBV19, the J call TRBJ2-1; D remains unclear. Deletions cut 5 bases from V and 5 bases from J, with 10 bases between. The germline V gene encodes CDR1 LNHDA and CDR2 SQIVND (reference sequence). This CDR3 comprises 13 residues. In nucleotides, the CDR3 is TGTGCCAGTAGTCGCACATGGGACAATGAGCAGTTCTTC. It yields the protein CASSRTWDNEQFF.

This clone was recorded only once. V usage is TRBV7-2 and J usage is TRBJ2-7; D unclear. In germline, CDR1 is SGHTA, CDR2 FQGNSA. The CDR3 consists of 11 residues. Deletions cut 0 bases from V and 5 bases from J, with 2 bases between. CDR3 protein: CASSLAHEQYF. The CDR3 DNA follows: TGTGCCAGCAGCTTAGCCCACGAGCAGTACTTC.

The gene calls are TRBV27 and TRBJ2-1, with 7 bases matching TRBD2. With V trimmed by 4 bases and J by 2 bases, 2 bases remained unmatched. The CDR3 is made up of 14 amino acids. CDR1 and CDR2 from the germline V gene are MNHEY and SMNVEV (reference sequence). DNA for the CDR3: TGTGCCAGCAGTTGGGGGGGTACCTACAATGAGCAGTTCTTC. Protein sequence: CASSWGGTYNEQFF.

The chain combines TRBV7-9 with TRBJ1-3; TRBD1 is a possible D gene (5 bases). Germline V gene data show CDR1 as SEHNR and CDR2 as FQNEAQ (reference sequence). The ends were cut back, 1 base at V and 7 bases at J, with 23 bases in the middle. The CDR3 runs 18 residues. Written as DNA, the CDR3 is TGTGCCAGCAGCTTAGAGGGTGTTCTGTGGGGGGGGTGGAACACCATATATTTT. Protein sequence: CASSLEGVLWGGWNTIYF.